This T cell receptor (beta chain) was found in a study of blood T cell repertoires in COVID-19. Turning to the study itself: From T cells, B-cell-depleted T cells, or PBMCs came the material, which was cDNA or gDNA.

Methods used by the authors: Amplification with reference gene primers provided the estimates of nucleated cell counts. The repertoire was sequenced with immunoSEQ multiplex PCR; TCRdb's copy has only in-frame clones and lacks some. V, J and clone size reflect that table, while D and trimming were determined from the DNA. Found here are about 65,000 clones, roughly 92% of them singletons; the top ten hold about 2.6%. This CDR3 is 16 amino acids long. The trim removed 4 bases at V and 1 base at J, leaving 8 bases unmatched. Germline CDR1 is SEHNR and CDR2 is FQNEAQ (reference sequence). This TCR came from a man aged 65-85 years with active COVID-19. Sequencing was performed on peripheral blood. V is TRBV7-9 and J is TRBJ1-2; 8 nucleotides agree with TRBD1. In DNA, the CDR3 is TGTGCCAGCAGCTCACGGACAGGGAAGGATAACTATGGCTACACCTTC. Its translation is CASSSRTGKDNYGYTF.